A single sample gave rise to the 31 T cell receptor beta chains below, sequenced in a study of OX40 agonist ivuxolimab in advanced cancers. The repertoire was sequenced with immunoSEQ multiplex PCR; TCRdb's copy has only in-frame clones and lacks some. The sample has more than 100,000 clones, approximately 92% seen once. Specimen: CD4+ or CD8+ T cells sorted from blood, collected in a trial of the OX40 agonist ivuxolimab. The receptors originated from an adult with an advanced solid tumor such as melanoma, head and neck, liver or kidney cancer.

This chain connects TRBV19 to TRBJ2-3, with 9 bases lining up with TRBD2. V shed 5 bases and J 1 base; nucleotides not matched to a gene: 4. Per germline, CDR1 LNHDA and CDR2 SQIVND (reference sequence). This CDR3 contains 15 residues. Written as DNA, the CDR3 is TGTGCCAGTAGTCGGCGGGGGGGCGGCACAGATACGCAGTATTTT. It specifies CASSRRGGGTDTQYF.

The V and J genes are TRBV7-2 and TRBJ2-1, with D perhaps matching TRBD1 or TRBD2 (7 bases each). V lost 4 bases and J lost 7, with 14 bases in between. The CDR3 is 14 residues long. Germline loops: CDR1 SGHTA, CDR2 FQGNSA. This CDR3 is CASSWRGGQNEQFF. In nucleotides, the CDR3 is TGTGCCAGCAGCTGGAGGGGGGGACAGAATGAGCAGTTCTTC.

The rearrangement uses TRBV5-5 and TRBJ2-7; D not certain. Germline V lookup: CDR1 SGHKS, CDR2 YYEKEE (reference sequence). This CDR3 contains 13 residues. V lost 0 bases and J lost 4, with 8 bases in between. In nucleotides, the CDR3 is TGTGCCAGCAGCTTGGAAGCTTTTTACGAGCAGTACTTC. This sequence encodes CASSLEAFYEQYF.

V is TRBV5-1 and J is TRBJ2-1; TRBD2 matches at 11 bases. Germline lookup yields CDR1 SGHRS and CDR2 YFSETQ. The V segment lost 0 bases and the J segment 5 bases; nucleotides outside the gene matches: 7. The CDR3 is 17 amino acids. DNA for the CDR3: TGCGCCAGCAGCTTGGTCCTAGCGGGGGGAATCCACAATGAGCAGTTCTTC. Its protein is CASSLVLAGGIHNEQFF. Using reference TRBV5-1 and TRBJ2-1 for the parts outside the CDR3, the full variable domain is KAGVTQTPRYLIKTRGQQVTLSCSPISGHRSVSWYQQTPGQGLQFLFEYFSETQRNKGNFPGRFSGRQFSNSRSEMNVSTLELGDSALYLCASSLVLAGGIHNEQFFGPGTRLTVL.

The chain employs TRBV2 and TRBJ1-2; D unclear. The CDR3 is 14 amino acids. With 5 bases removed from V and 0 bases from J, the gap between germline ends came to 10 bases. Per the germline V gene, CDR1 is SNHLY and CDR2 is FYNNEI. CDR3 coding DNA: TGTGCCAGCAGTCCCCTGACTTCTAACTATGGCTACACCTTC. This translates into CASSPLTSNYGYTF.

As to this clone: The sample holds other DNA sequences that translate to the same CDR3. The rearrangement uses TRBV7-3 and TRBJ2-1, with 12 bases lining up with TRBD2. In germline, CDR1 is SGHTA, CDR2 FQGTGA. The CDR3 sequence is 15 residues long. The trim removed 5 bases at V and 4 bases at J, leaving 3 bases unmatched. In nucleotides, the CDR3 is TGTGCCAGCAGCCCTGGACTAGCGGGGTACAATGAGCAGTTCTTC. It codes for CASSPGLAGYNEQFF.

The chain has TRBV19 and TRBJ1-1; 7 bases match TRBD1. V dropped 5 bases and J dropped 3; count of bases not matched to a gene: 15. CDR1 and CDR2 from the germline V gene are LNHDA and SQIVND (reference sequence). This CDR3 has 17 residues. CDR3 protein: CASSPRQGRQPDTEAFF. The CDR3 nucleotides read TGTGCCAGTAGTCCCCGACAGGGACGTCAGCCGGACACTGAAGCTTTCTTT.

The chain couples TRBV19 to TRBJ1-6; D is ambiguous. The CDR3 covers 16 residues. V was clipped by 3 bases and J by 10 bases, with 19 bases between them. Germline CDR1 LNHDA, CDR2 SQIVND (reference sequence). CDR3 residues: CASSMYELAVESPLHF. As DNA, the CDR3 is TGTGCCAGTAGTATGTATGAGTTGGCAGTCGAGTCACCCCTCCACTTT.

The chain couples TRBV10-3 to TRBJ1-3; perhaps TRBD1 as D (5 bases). V was clipped by 10 bases and J by 0 bases, with 13 bases between them. CDR1 is ENHRY, CDR2 SYGVKD, per germline. The CDR3 totals 14 residues. Here the CDR3 reads CATGREGSGNTIYF. The CDR3 DNA sequence: TGTGCCACAGGGAGAGAAGGCTCTGGAAACACCATATATTTT.

This sequence joins TRBV29-1 and TRBJ2-3, with D perhaps matching TRBD1 (5 bases). Germline-derived CDR1 and CDR2 are SQVTM and ANQGSEA. Trimming took off 7 bases at V and 0 bases at J, with 11 bases between the two ends. This CDR3 is 13 amino acids long. DNA for the CDR3: TGCAGCGGGACAAAACAAAGCACAGATACGCAGTATTTT. Its protein is CSGTKQSTDTQYF.

The genes are TRBV5-1 and TRBJ2-3, with D perhaps TRBD2 (6 bases). The CDR3 has 16 residues. CDR1 is SGHRS, CDR2 YFSETQ, per germline. Trimming cost V 3 bases and J 0 bases, with 14 bases left between them. The CDR3 DNA follows: TGCGCCAGCAGCTCTGATAGCGGAGGGAGCACAGATACGCAGTATTTT. Protein: CASSSDSGGSTDTQYF.

This chain connects TRBV4-1 to TRBJ1-3; D is unclear. The germline V gene encodes CDR1 MGHRA and CDR2 YSYEKL. This CDR3 has 16 residues. V gave up 4 bases and J gave up 0 bases, with 13 bases separating them. DNA for the CDR3: TGCGCCAGCAGCCGCCCAGACATGAGCTCTGGAAACACCATATATTTT. As protein: CASSRPDMSSGNTIYF.

DNA of the CDR3: TGTGCCAGCAGTTCGGGAGTGGTAGGCAATCAGCCCCAGCATTTT. Translated, it gives CASSSGVVGNQPQHF. The rearrangement uses TRBV6-5 and TRBJ1-5; D unresolved. V was clipped by 4 bases and J by 2 bases, with 12 bases between them. The CDR3 spans 15 residues. Germline V gene lookup returns CDR1 MNHEY and CDR2 SVGAGI.

The V call is TRBV19, the J call TRBJ1-5; the D is unclear. Looked up from germline, CDR1 is LNHDA and CDR2 is SQIVND (reference sequence). The CDR3 spans 15 residues. Trimming stripped 3 bases from V and 4 bases from J, with 13 bases between. The CDR3 nucleotides are TGTGCCAGTAGTATCCCCCCGGGTTTTAATCAGCCCCAGCATTTT. Translation gives CASSIPPGFNQPQHF.

The CDR3 here is CATSRDLQAADTGYTF. The CDR3 bases are TGTGCCACCAGCAGAGATCTACAGGCGGCCGATACTGGCTACACCTTC. V is TRBV15 and J is TRBJ1-2; tentative D call: TRBD1 (5 bases). The CDR3 runs 16 residues. Looked up from germline, CDR1 is LNHNV and CDR2 is YYDKDF (reference sequence). Trimming took 0 bases from V and 7 from J, leaving 18 bases between them.

V and J are TRBV25-1 and TRBJ2-7; 8 bases are shared with TRBD1. This CDR3 is 14 amino acids long. V shed 4 bases, J shed 6 bases, and the junction held 8 bases outside the gene matches. Germline V gene sequence: CDR1 MGHDK, CDR2 SYGVNS. The CDR3 bases are TGTGCCAGCAGTGGCGGGACAGGCTCTCTCGAGCAGTACTTC. It codes for CASSGGTGSLEQYF.

The gene calls are TRBV2 and TRBJ2-5; D perhaps matches TRBD2 (6 bases). CDR3 length: 15 residues. Trimming left V 2 bases short and J 0 bases short, with 10 bases between. From germline, CDR1 is SNHLY and CDR2 FYNNEI. Here the CDR3 DNA reads TGTGCCAGCAGTGAAACCCGGACTAACCAAGAGACCCAGTACTTC. Translated, it gives CASSETRTNQETQYF.

The chain is built from TRBV7-3 and TRBJ2-3, with 10 bases aligning to TRBD2. The CDR3 has 16 amino acids. The ends lost 4 bases at V and 0 bases at J; junction bases unmatched: 4. Germline values: CDR1 SGHTA, CDR2 FQGTGA. The CDR3 reads CASSSLAGVSTDTQYF. The CDR3 bases are TGTGCCAGCAGCTCTCTAGCGGGGGTGAGCACAGATACGCAGTATTTT.

J is TRBJ1-4 and V is TRBV28, with TRBD1 identical over 7 bases. The CDR3 loop spans 14 amino acids. The J segment lost 3 bases and the V segment lost 6 bases, leaving 4 bases of the junction unmatched. The germline V gene encodes CDR1 MDHEN and CDR2 SYDVKM. CDR3 DNA sequence: TGTGCCAGCAGACTGACAGGGTCTAATGAAAAACTGTTTTTT. It translates to CASRLTGSNEKLFF. Full variable domain (rest looked up from reference TRBV28 and TRBJ1-4): DVKVTQSSRYLVKRTGEKVFLECVQDMDHENMFWYRQDPGLGLRLIYFSYDVKMKEKGDIPEGYSVSREKKERFSLILESASTNQTSMYLCASRLTGSNEKLFFGSGTQLSVL.

The chain employs TRBV7-9 and TRBJ2-1; tentatively, D is TRBD2 (5 bases). The V end was cut by 8 bases, the J end by 0 bases, with 8 bases between. Germline V lookup: CDR1 SEHNR, CDR2 FQNEAQ (reference sequence). This CDR3 has 13 residues. The CDR3 coding sequence is TGTGCCAGCGTAGAGGGCTCCTACAATGAGCAGTTCTTC. This codes for CASVEGSYNEQFF.

This clone appeared a single time. The chain employs TRBV12-2 and TRBJ1-4; TRBD1 was called by the table and not checked on the DNA. TRBV12-2 counts as a pseudogene. CDR3 size: 15 residues. Here the CDR3 DNA reads TGTGCAAGTCGCTTCAGGGGGGCAACTAATGAAAAACTGTTTTTT. Its protein is CASRFRGATNEKLFF.

This chain links TRBV6-1 with TRBJ1-6, with TRBD1 matching over 7 bases. J lost 7 bases, V lost 6 bases, and 6 bases had no gene match. Germline V gene lookup returns CDR1 MNHNS and CDR2 SASEGT. This CDR3 region has 14 residues. The chain's CDR3 is CASSLQGMNSPLHF. As DNA, the CDR3 is TGTGCCAGCAGCTTACAGGGGATGAATTCACCCCTCCACTTT.

V is TRBV6-5 and J is TRBJ2-7, with a tentative D call TRBD2 (6 bases). Germline V CDR1 and CDR2: MNHEY, SVGAGI. This CDR3 has 14 amino acids. With 6 bases removed from V and 4 bases from J, the gap between germline ends came to 16 bases. This CDR3 is CASSYGTSRYEQYF. CDR3 coding DNA: TGTGCCAGCAGCTATGGTACTAGCCGTTACGAGCAGTACTTC.

The chain recombines TRBV18 with TRBJ2-1; 13 bases map to TRBD2. V shed 3 bases and J 10 bases; nucleotides not matched to a gene: 3. CDR1 KGHSH and CDR2 LQKENI come from the germline V gene. CDR3 length: 14 amino acids. DNA for the CDR3: TGTGCCAGCTCACCCGGGACTAGCGGGATCGAGCAGTTCTTC. This sequence encodes CASSPGTSGIEQFF. Using reference TRBV18 and TRBJ2-1 for the parts outside the CDR3, the full variable domain is NAGVMQNPRHLVRRRGQEARLRCSPMKGHSHVYWYRQLPEEGLKFMVYLQKENIIDESGMPKERFSAEFPKEGPSILRIQQVVRGDSAAYFCASSPGTSGIEQFFGPGTRLTVL.

The chain employs TRBV5-6 and TRBJ2-1; tentative D call: TRBD1 (5 bases). CDR1 is SGHDT and CDR2 is YYEEEE in the germline V gene. Trimming shortened V by 1 base and J by 6 bases, and 11 bases separated the two germline ends. The CDR3 spans 14 residues. In nucleotides, the CDR3 is TGTGCCAGCAGCTTGTGGGCACAGGTCAATGAGCAGTTCTTC. Translation: CASSLWAQVNEQFF.

This clone was seen only a few times. J is TRBJ2-4 and V is TRBV6-1; possibly TRBD2 for D (6 bases). The CDR3 has 13 amino acids. Germline values: CDR1 MNHNS, CDR2 SASEGT. V was shortened by 8 bases and J by 6 bases, with 14 bases between the two germline ends. The CDR3 nucleotides read TGTGCCAGCGACCGGGGGTTTCGAAACATTCAGTACTTC. As protein: CASDRGFRNIQYF.

The genes are TRBV7-3 and TRBJ2-3; D tentatively reads TRBD1 or TRBD2 (6 bases each). CDR3 length: 15 amino acids. CDR1 SGHTA and CDR2 FQGTGA come from the germline V gene. Trimming stripped 1 base from V and 1 base from J, with 9 bases between. Written as DNA, the CDR3 is TGTGCCAGCAGCTTAAAGGGGGGCCGCACAGATACGCAGTATTTT. Translating it yields CASSLKGGRTDTQYF.

This rearrangement joins TRBV9 to TRBJ2-1; the match to TRBD2 covers 11 bases. The CDR3 spans 14 residues. CDR1 and CDR2 from the germline V gene are SGDLS and YYNGEE. With 4 bases clipped from V and 9 bases from J, the junction kept 6 bases outside the gene matches. Written as DNA, the CDR3 is TGTGCCAGCAGCAATAGCGGGGGGGCCAGTGAGCAGTTCTTC. Amino acid sequence: CASSNSGGASEQFF. Variable domain in full (rest from reference TRBV9 and TRBJ2-1): DSGVTQTPKHLITATGQRVTLRCSPRSGDLSVYWYQQSLDQGLQFLIQYYNGEERAKGNILERFSAQQFPDLHSELNLSSLELGDSALYFCASSNSGGASEQFFGPGTRLTVL.

The genes are TRBV19 and TRBJ1-2; D is ambiguous. Trimming pared 3 bases from V and 3 bases from J, leaving 14 bases between. The CDR3 is 15 amino acids. Germline lookup yields CDR1 LNHDA and CDR2 SQIVND (reference sequence). CDR3 in DNA: TGTGCCAGTAGTATCGACGCCCACAGTGACTATGGCTACACCTTC. Amino acid sequence: CASSIDAHSDYGYTF.

In its sample, this clone was seen once. One end of the junction does not line up with germline, which may come from a read error. The genes are TRBV7-9 and TRBJ1-2; D remains unclear. CDR3 length: 12 amino acids. Germline V gene lookup returns CDR1 SEHNR and CDR2 FQNEAQ (reference sequence). This chain's CDR3 is CVSSLVEWGYTF. The CDR3 nucleotides read TGTGTCAGCAGCTTAGTTGAATGGGGCTACACCTTC.

V and J are TRBV7-3 and TRBJ2-3; D is tentatively TRBD1 or TRBD2 (6 bases each). CDR1 is SGHTA, CDR2 FQGTGA, per germline. With 1 base removed from V and 2 bases from J, the gap between germline ends came to 13 bases. This CDR3 is built from 16 residues. CDR3 nucleotides: TGTGCCAGCAGCTTAAATACGGGGGCCTTCACAGATACGCAGTATTTT. Protein: CASSLNTGAFTDTQYF. Based on the CDR3 plus reference TRBV7-3 and TRBJ2-3, the full variable domain is GAGVSQTPSNKVTEKGKYVELRCDPISGHTALYWYRQSLGQGPEFLIYFQGTGAADDSGLPNDRFFAVRPEGSVSTLKIQRTERGDSAVYLCASSLNTGAFTDTQYFGPGTRLTVL.